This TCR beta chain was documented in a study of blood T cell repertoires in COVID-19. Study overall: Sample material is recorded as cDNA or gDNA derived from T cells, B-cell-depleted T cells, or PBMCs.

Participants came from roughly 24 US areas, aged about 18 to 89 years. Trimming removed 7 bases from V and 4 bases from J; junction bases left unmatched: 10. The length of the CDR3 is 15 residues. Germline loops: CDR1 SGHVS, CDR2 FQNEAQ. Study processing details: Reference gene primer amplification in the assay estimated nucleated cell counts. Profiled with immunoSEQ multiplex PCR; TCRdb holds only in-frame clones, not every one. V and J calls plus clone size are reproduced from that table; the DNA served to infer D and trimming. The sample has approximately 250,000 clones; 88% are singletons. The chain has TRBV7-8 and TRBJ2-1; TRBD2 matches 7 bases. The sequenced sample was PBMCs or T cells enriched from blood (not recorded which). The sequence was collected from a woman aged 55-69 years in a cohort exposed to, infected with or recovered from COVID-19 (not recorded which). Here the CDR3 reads CASTLGGERYNEQFF. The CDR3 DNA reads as TGTGCCAGCACCCTGGGGGGGGAGAGGTACAATGAGCAGTTCTTC.